Following are 21 T cell receptor beta chains from one sample sequenced in a study of T cell repertoires in cytomegalovirus infection (dated by TCRdb to between 2018 and 2020). Sequencing instrument: Illumina HiSeq 1500. The raw public data were reprocessed by TCRdb itself: fastp quality trimming at Q25, MiXCR clonotype calling, in-frame beta chains only. All rows with the same CDR3 protein become a single entry with the most common DNA and genes. Across this sample there are roughly 860,000 distinct CDR3 sequences, with approximately 32% seen only once. The ten largest clonotypes hold roughly 12% of the sample. Per the publication, the treatment or condition label means: in vitro stimulation with specific CMV peptide epitopes to enrich CMV-specific T cells. No antigen has been identified for these receptors. The material sequenced was cultured CD8+ T cells from PBMCs, taken from culture after CMV antigen stimulation. The receptors were sampled from a human donor in good health (CMV status not recorded). Some clones in this sample may be carry-over from other donors' samples.

The chain carries TRBV6-5 and TRBJ1-1; D ambiguous. The CDR3 totals 15 residues. From germline, CDR1 is MNHEY and CDR2 SVGAGI. V was cut by 5 bases and J by 1 base, with 14 bases left in between. The CDR3 protein is CASSHHSGPNTEAFF. CDR3 nucleotide sequence: TGTGCCAGCAGTCACCATAGCGGCCCGAACACTGAAGCTTTCTTT.

This clonotype was observed many times. The V and J genes are TRBV7-6 and TRBJ2-1; D perhaps matches TRBD1 (5 bases). Germline V gene sequence: CDR1 SGHVS, CDR2 FNYEAQ. The CDR3 length is 15 residues. With 0 bases removed from V and 8 bases from J, the gap between germline ends came to 14 bases. The CDR3 is CASSLAPQEWDEQFF. CDR3 coding DNA: TGTGCCAGCAGCTTAGCCCCACAGGAGTGGGATGAGCAGTTCTTC.

The gene calls are TRBV6-1 and TRBJ1-1, with 7 bases aligning to TRBD1. V lost 4 bases to trimming and J lost 3 bases; unmatched junction nucleotides: 2. The CDR3 length is 13 residues. Germline V CDR1 and CDR2: MNHNS, SASEGT. DNA for the CDR3: TGTGCCAGCAGTGCCGGGACAGACACTGAAGCTTTCTTT. It is translated as CASSAGTDTEAFF.

As regards this clonotype: A much larger clone differs by one base, so this may be a read error. The J gene is TRBJ2-7, the V gene TRBV7-8; D remains unclear. The ends were cut back, 0 bases at V and 5 bases at J, with 14 bases in the middle. The CDR3 contains 15 residues. From germline, CDR1 is SGHVS and CDR2 FQNEAQ. In DNA, the CDR3 is TGTGCCAGCAGCTTAGCGGCATCGGATCTGAACGAGCAGTACTTC. It specifies CASSLAASDLNEQYF. Supplemented by reference TRBV7-8 and TRBJ2-7, the full variable domain reads GAGVSQSPRYKVAKRGQDVALRCDPISGHVSLFWYQQALGQGPEFLTYFQNEAQLDKSGLPSDRFFAERPEGSVSTLKIQRTQQEDSAVYLCASSLAASDLNEQYFGPGTRLTVT.

The chain is built from TRBV6-8 and TRBJ1-2; 7 bases line up with TRBD1. The V and J ends lost 0 bases and 7 bases, in that order; junction bases with no gene match: 8. CDR3 length equals 15 residues. CDR1 and CDR2 from the germline V gene are MNHGY and SAAAGT. Here the CDR3 DNA reads TGTGCCAGCAGTTACTCCGGGACAGTAATGGTTGGCTACACCTTC. Its translation: CASSYSGTVMVGYTF.

This chain joins TRBV11-3 and TRBJ2-2, with D possibly matching TRBD2 (6 bases). Germline lookup yields CDR1 SGHNT and CDR2 YENEEA. Deletions cut 2 bases from V and 4 bases from J, with 11 bases between. This CDR3 has 15 amino acids. For the CDR3, the DNA is TGTGCCAGCAGCTTATGGCAGGGAGGCACCGGGGAGCTGTTTTTT. Its protein is CASSLWQGGTGELFF. The variable domain in full, with the rest retrieved from reference TRBV11-3 and TRBJ2-2, is EAGVVQSPRYKIIEKKQPVAFWCNPISGHNTLYWYLQNLGQGPELLIRYENEEAVDDSQLPKDRFSAERLKGVDSTLKIQPAELGDSAVYLCASSLWQGGTGELFFGEGSRLTVL.

The chain joins TRBV15 to TRBJ1-4, with D hard to call. V dropped 4 bases and J dropped 8 bases, with 20 bases sitting between them. Germline-derived CDR1 and CDR2 are LNHNV and YYDKDF (reference sequence). This CDR3 spans 16 amino acids. This CDR3 reads CATSTLLDHLEEKLFF. CDR3 nucleotides: TGTGCCACCAGCACACTGCTAGACCATTTAGAGGAAAAACTGTTTTTT.

This clonotype was picked up many times. The chain combines TRBV7-8 with TRBJ2-2; 7 bases are a match to TRBD1. Germline CDR1 SGHVS, CDR2 FQNEAQ. This CDR3 is built from 17 residues. V shed 2 bases and J 5 bases; nucleotides not matched to a gene: 11. This CDR3 is CASSLFRDRRGTGELFF. In DNA form, the CDR3 reads TGTGCCAGCAGCTTATTCCGGGACAGAAGGGGTACCGGGGAGCTGTTTTTT. Together with reference TRBV7-8 and TRBJ2-2, the CDR3 gives the full variable domain: GAGVSQSPRYKVAKRGQDVALRCDPISGHVSLFWYQQALGQGPEFLTYFQNEAQLDKSGLPSDRFFAERPEGSVSTLKIQRTQQEDSAVYLCASSLFRDRRGTGELFFGEGSRLTVL.

Only a few counts were recorded for this clonotype. The chain employs TRBV6-5 and TRBJ1-2; TRBD1 matches 7 bases. V lost 2 bases and J lost 4; bases outside the gene matches: 4. Germline CDR1 MNHEY, CDR2 SVGAGI. CDR3 length equals 14 residues. CDR3 sequence (DNA): TGTGCCAGCAGTTACCTACAGGGGAGCTATGGCTACACCTTC. It translates to CASSYLQGSYGYTF.

The V and J genes are TRBV7-8 and TRBJ2-3; D not resolved. Per the germline V gene, CDR1 is SGHVS and CDR2 is FQNEAQ. V was trimmed by 0 bases and J by 2 bases, leaving 9 bases between them. The CDR3 is 15 residues long. The CDR3 region is CASSLAHKTTDTQYF. As DNA, the CDR3 is TGTGCCAGCAGCTTAGCGCATAAAACCACAGATACGCAGTATTTT.

This clonotype was observed at least ten times. The V call is TRBV5-4, the J call TRBJ2-5, with TRBD2 matching over 8 bases. V lost 3 bases and J lost 2; bases outside the gene matches: 9. This CDR3 spans 16 amino acids. CDR1 SGHNT and CDR2 YYREEE come from the germline V gene (reference sequence). CDR3 region: CASSSPGLVLQETQYF. CDR3 nucleotides: TGTGCCAGCAGCTCACCGGGACTAGTCCTACAAGAGACCCAGTACTTC.

The gene calls are TRBV12-3 or TRBV12-4 and TRBJ1-1, with 8 bases matching TRBD1. The junction had 5 bases not matched to a gene; V was cut back by 2 bases and J by 0 bases. This CDR3 has 16 residues. Here the CDR3 DNA reads TGTGCCAGCAGTTTACCACGGGACAGGCTGAACACTGAAGCTTTCTTT. Protein: CASSLPRDRLNTEAFF.

This clonotype appeared a single time. The rearrangement joins TRBV15 to TRBJ1-1, with D perhaps TRBD1 (5 bases). The CDR3 is 15 residues long. The V gene's germline CDR1 is LNHNV and CDR2 YYDKDF (reference sequence). V was trimmed by 1 base and J by 0 bases, leaving 9 bases between them. CDR3 coding DNA: TGTGCCACCAGCAGAGGTGAAGGGGTGAACACTGAAGCTTTCTTT. Translated, it gives CATSRGEGVNTEAFF.

This clonotype was picked up a small number of times. The chain uses TRBV12-3 or TRBV12-4 and TRBJ2-2; a weak D match, TRBD2 (7 bases). The CDR3 loop spans 15 amino acids. V lost 7 bases and J lost 4, with 16 bases in between. The CDR3 spells CASTPWGGLTGELFF. The DNA of the CDR3 is TGTGCCAGCACCCCCTGGGGGGGCCTCACCGGGGAGCTGTTTTTT.

The table lists this clonotype with a few counts. CDR3 sequence reads: CASSFGQNQPQHF. The CDR3 DNA reads TGTGCCAGCAGTTTTGGACAGAATCAGCCCCAGCATTTT. V is TRBV28 and J is TRBJ1-5; D possibly corresponds to TRBD1 (6 bases). The germline V gene has CDR1 MDHEN and CDR2 SYDVKM. V lost 3 bases, J lost 4 bases, and 7 bases lay in between. The CDR3 totals 13 residues.

The V gene is TRBV6-6, the J gene TRBJ1-5, with D possibly being TRBD1 (6 bases). CDR1 is MNHNY, CDR2 SVGAGI, per germline (reference sequence). This CDR3 spans 16 amino acids. Trimming stripped 0 bases from V and 1 base from J, with 10 bases between. This CDR3 reads CASSYSGGQSNQPQHF. CDR3 nucleotides: TGTGCCAGCAGTTACTCGGGGGGGCAGAGCAATCAGCCCCAGCATTTT.

This clonotype has only a few counts. The chain employs TRBV7-6 and TRBJ2-2, with 8 bases identical to TRBD1. The CDR3 covers 15 residues. Germline V gene sequence: CDR1 SGHVS, CDR2 FNYEAQ. Unmatched junction bases numbered 15, after V lost 7 bases and J lost 11 bases. The CDR3 protein is CASTTAPDREAELFF. Written as DNA, the CDR3 is TGTGCCAGCACCACAGCCCCGGACAGGGAAGCCGAGCTGTTTTTT. The whole variable domain, remainder taken from reference TRBV7-6 and TRBJ2-2, is GAGVSQSPRYKVTKRGQDVALRCDPISGHVSLYWYRQALGQGPEFLTYFNYEAQQDKSGLPNDRFSAERPEGSISTLTIQRTEQRDSAMYRCASTTAPDREAELFFGEGSRLTVL.

The CDR3 loop reads CASSQDLRENTEAFF. The CDR3 bases are TGCGCCAGCAGCCAAGATCTGAGGGAGAACACTGAAGCTTTCTTT. V and J are TRBV4-3 and TRBJ1-1; D is unclear. The CDR3 has 15 residues. V was clipped by 0 bases and J by 1 base, with 9 bases between them. From germline, CDR1 is LGHNA and CDR2 YSLEER.

J is TRBJ2-1 and V is TRBV29-1; 7 positions agree with TRBD2. The germline CDR1 and CDR2 sequences are SQVTM and ANQGSEA. After removal of 0 bases from V and 3 bases from J, the junction contained 5 bases not matched to a gene. The CDR3 consists of 15 residues. CDR3 coding DNA: TGCAGCGTTGAAGAACGTGGGGGGGGCTACAATGAGCAGTTCTTC. Residues: CSVEERGGGYNEQFF.

This clonotype was picked up a small number of times. The chain recombines TRBV6-6 with TRBJ1-5, with unresolved D. CDR3 length: 13 residues. The V gene's germline CDR1 is MNHNY and CDR2 SVGAGI (reference sequence). V lost 7 bases and J lost 11, with 18 bases in between. CDR3 DNA: TGTGCCAGCACCCCGGGAGGTCCCGACTCCCAGCATTTT. It encodes CASTPGGPDSQHF.

The J gene is TRBJ2-5, the V gene TRBV12-3 or TRBV12-4; perhaps D is TRBD1 or TRBD2 (5 bases each). With 8 bases removed from V and 5 bases from J, the gap between germline ends came to 15 bases. The CDR3 spans 13 residues. CDR3 sequence reads: CASALGDGETQYF. DNA of the CDR3: TGTGCCAGCGCCCTGGGGGACGGGGAGACCCAGTACTTC.